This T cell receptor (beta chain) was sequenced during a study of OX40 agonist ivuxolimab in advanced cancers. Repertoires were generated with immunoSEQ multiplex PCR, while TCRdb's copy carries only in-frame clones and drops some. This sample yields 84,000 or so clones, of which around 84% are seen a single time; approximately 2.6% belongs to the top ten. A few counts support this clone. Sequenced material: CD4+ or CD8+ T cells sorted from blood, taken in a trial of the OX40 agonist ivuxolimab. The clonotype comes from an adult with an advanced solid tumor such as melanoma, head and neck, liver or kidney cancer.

The CDR3 loop reads CASSSAGGNPGYTF. CDR3 in DNA: TGTGCCAGCAGCTCGGCAGGGGGCAATCCAGGCTACACCTTC. The chain uses TRBV5-6 and TRBJ1-2; 8 nucleotides match TRBD1. J was trimmed by 8 bases and V by 3 bases; bases with no gene match: 9. CDR3 size: 14 residues. CDR1 and CDR2 from the germline V gene are SGHDT and YYEEEE.